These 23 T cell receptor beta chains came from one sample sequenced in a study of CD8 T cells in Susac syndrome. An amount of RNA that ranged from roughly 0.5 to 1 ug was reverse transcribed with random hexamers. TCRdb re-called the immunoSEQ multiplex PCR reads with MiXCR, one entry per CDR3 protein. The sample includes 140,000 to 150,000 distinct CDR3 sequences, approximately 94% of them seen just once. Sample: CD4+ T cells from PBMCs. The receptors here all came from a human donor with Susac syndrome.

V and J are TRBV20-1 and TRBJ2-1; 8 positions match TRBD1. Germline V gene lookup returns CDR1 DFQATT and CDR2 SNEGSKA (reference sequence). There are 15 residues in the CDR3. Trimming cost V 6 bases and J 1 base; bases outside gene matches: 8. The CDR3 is CSARQGSDSYNEQFF. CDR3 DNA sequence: TGCAGTGCCAGACAGGGGAGTGATTCCTACAATGAGCAGTTCTTC.

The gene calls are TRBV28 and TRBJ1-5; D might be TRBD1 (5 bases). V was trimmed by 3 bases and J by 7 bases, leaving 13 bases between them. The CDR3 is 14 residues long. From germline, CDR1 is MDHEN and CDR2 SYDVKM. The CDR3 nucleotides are TGTGCCAGCAGTTTGGGGGGATCCTGGCAGCCCCAGCATTTT. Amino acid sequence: CASSLGGSWQPQHF.

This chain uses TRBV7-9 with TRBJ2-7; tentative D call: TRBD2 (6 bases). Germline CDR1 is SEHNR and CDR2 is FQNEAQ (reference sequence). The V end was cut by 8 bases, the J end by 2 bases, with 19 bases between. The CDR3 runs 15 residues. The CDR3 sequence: CASRERRESAYEQYF. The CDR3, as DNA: TGTGCCAGCCGGGAACGGCGGGAAAGTGCCTACGAGCAGTACTTC.

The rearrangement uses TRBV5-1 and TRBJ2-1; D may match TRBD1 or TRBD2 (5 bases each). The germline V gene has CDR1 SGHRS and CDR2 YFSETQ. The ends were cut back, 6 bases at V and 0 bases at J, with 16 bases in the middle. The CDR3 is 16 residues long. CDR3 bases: TGCGCCAGCACCACTGGGACGACGAGCTCCTACAATGAGCAGTTCTTC. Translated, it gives CASTTGTTSSYNEQFF.

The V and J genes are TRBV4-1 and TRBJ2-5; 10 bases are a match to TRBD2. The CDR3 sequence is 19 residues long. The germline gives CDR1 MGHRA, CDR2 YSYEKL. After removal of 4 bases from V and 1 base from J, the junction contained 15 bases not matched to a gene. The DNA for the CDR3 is TGCGCCAGCAGCCCGGGAAGGCTAGCGGGAGCCCCCCTCCAAGAGACCCAGTACTTC. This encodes CASSPGRLAGAPLQETQYF.

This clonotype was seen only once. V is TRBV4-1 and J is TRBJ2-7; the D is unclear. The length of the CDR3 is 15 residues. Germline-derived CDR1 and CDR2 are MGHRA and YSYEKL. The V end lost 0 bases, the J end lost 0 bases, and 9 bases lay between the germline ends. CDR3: CASSQDQRPSYEQYF. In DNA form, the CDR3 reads TGCGCCAGCAGCCAAGATCAGAGGCCCTCCTACGAGCAGTACTTC.

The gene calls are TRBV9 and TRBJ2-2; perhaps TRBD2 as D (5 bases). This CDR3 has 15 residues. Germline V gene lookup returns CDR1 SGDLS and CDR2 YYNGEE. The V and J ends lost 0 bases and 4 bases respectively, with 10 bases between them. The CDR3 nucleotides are TGTGCCAGCAGCGTAGGGCGGGTGACCACCGGGGAGCTGTTTTTT. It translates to CASSVGRVTTGELFF.

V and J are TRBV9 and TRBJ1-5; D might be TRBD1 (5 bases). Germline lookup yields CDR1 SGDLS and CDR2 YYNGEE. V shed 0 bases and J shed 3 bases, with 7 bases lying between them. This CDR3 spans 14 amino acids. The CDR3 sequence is CASSVAGDNQPQHF. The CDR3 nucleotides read TGTGCCAGCAGCGTAGCGGGGGACAATCAGCCCCAGCATTTT.

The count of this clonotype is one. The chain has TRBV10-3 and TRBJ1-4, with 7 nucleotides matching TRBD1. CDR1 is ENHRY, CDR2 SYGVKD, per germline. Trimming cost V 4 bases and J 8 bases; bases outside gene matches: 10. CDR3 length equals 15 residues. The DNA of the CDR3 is TGTGCCATCAGTGGATCAGGGGGTGAGAGGGAAAAACTGTTTTTT. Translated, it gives CAISGSGGEREKLFF.

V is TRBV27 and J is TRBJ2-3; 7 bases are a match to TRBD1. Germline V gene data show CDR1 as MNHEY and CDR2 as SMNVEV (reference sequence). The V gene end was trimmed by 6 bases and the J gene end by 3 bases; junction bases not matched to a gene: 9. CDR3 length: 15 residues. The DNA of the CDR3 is TGTGCCAGCAGACTCCGGGACAGAGCAACAGATACGCAGTATTTT. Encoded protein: CASRLRDRATDTQYF.

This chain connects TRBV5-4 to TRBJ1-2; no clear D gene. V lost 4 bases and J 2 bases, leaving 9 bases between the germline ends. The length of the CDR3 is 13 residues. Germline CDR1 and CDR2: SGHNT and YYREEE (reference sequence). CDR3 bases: TGTGCCAGCAGCCCCCCCGGGAACTATGGCTACACCTTC. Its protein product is CASSPPGNYGYTF.

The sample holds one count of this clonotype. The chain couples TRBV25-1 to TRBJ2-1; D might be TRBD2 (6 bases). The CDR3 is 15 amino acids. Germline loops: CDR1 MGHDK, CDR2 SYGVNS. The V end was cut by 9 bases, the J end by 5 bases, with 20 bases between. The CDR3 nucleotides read TGTGCCAGATCCCGTGGGGCTAGCGAAAACAATGAGCAGTTCTTC. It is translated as CARSRGASENNEQFF.

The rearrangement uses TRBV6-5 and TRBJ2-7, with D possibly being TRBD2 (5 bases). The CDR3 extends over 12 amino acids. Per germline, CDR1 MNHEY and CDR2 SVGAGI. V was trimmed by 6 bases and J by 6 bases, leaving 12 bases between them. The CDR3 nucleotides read TGTGCCAGCAGGAATCGAGGGAGCGAGCAGTACTTC. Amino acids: CASRNRGSEQYF.

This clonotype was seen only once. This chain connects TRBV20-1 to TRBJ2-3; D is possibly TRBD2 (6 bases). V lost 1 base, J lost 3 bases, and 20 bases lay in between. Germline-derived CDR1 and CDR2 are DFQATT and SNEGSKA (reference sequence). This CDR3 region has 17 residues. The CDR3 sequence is CSARGGLATPGTDTQYF. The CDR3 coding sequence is TGCAGTGCTAGAGGGGGCCTAGCGACCCCCGGGACAGATACGCAGTATTTT.

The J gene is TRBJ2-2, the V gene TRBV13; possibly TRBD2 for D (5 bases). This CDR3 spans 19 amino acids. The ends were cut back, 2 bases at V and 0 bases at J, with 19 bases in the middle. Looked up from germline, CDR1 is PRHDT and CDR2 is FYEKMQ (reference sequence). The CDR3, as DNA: TGTGCCAGCAGCTTAACTGCCCTGGGAGTACCTTCGAACACCGGGGAGCTGTTTTTT. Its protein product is CASSLTALGVPSNTGELFF. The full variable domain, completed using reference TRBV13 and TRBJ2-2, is AAGVIQSPRHLIKEKRETATLKCYPIPRHDTVYWYQQGPGQDPQFLISFYEKMQSDKGSIPDRFSAQQFSDYHSELNMSSLELGDSALYFCASSLTALGVPSNTGELFFGEGSRLTVL.

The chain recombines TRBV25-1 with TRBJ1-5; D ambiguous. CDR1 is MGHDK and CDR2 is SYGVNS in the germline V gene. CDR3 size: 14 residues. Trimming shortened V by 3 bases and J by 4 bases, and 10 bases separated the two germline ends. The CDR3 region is CASSDAFRNQPQHF. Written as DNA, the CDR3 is TGTGCCAGCAGTGATGCTTTCCGGAATCAGCCCCAGCATTTT.

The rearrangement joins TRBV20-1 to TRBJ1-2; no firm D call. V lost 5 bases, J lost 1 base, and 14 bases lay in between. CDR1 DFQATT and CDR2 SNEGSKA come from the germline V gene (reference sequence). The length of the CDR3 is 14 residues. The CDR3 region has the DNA TGCAGTGCTGACCGCCCGAGTAATAACTATGGCTACACCTTC. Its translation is CSADRPSNNYGYTF.

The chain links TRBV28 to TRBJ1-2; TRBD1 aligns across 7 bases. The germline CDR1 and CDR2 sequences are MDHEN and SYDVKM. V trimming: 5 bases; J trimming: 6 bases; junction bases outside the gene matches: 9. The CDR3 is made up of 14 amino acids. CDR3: CASSPADRSHGYTF. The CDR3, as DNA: TGTGCCAGCAGTCCCGCGGACAGGTCCCATGGCTACACCTTC.

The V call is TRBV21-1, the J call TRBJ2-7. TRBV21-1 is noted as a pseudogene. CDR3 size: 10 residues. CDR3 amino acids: CASRTYEQYF. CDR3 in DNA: TGTGCCAGTCGGACGTACGAGCAGTACTTC.

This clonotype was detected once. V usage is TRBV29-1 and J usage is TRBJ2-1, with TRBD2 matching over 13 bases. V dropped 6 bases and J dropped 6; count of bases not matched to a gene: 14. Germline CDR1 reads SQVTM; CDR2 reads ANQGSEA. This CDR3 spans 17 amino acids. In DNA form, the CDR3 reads TGCAGCGTACCCGGACTAGCGGGAGATGAGCAACTCAATGAGCAGTTCTTC. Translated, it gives CSVPGLAGDEQLNEQFF.

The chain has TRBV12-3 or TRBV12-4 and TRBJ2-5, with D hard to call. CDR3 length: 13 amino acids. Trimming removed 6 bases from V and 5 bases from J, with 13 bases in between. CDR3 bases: TGTGCCAGCAGCCTAGGAACGGCGGAGACCCAGTACTTC. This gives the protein CASSLGTAETQYF.

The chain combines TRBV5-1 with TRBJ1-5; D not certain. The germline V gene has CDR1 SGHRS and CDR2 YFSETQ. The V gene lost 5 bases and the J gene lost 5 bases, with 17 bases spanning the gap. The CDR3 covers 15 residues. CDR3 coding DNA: TGCGCCAGCAGTTCCGGTGTAGGGTTGGATCAGCCCCAGCATTTT. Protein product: CASSSGVGLDQPQHF.

The CDR3 sequence is CASRNSIPHTEAFF. Written as DNA, the CDR3 is TGTGCCAGCAGAAACAGTATCCCCCACACTGAAGCTTTCTTT. The chain links TRBV27 to TRBJ1-1; D is ambiguous. CDR1 is MNHEY, CDR2 SMNVEV, per germline (reference sequence). V was shortened by 6 bases and J by 3 bases, with 14 bases between the two germline ends. The CDR3 loop spans 14 amino acids.